The T cell receptor (beta chain) under discussion was sequenced for a study of blood T cell repertoires in COVID-19. Study-level background: Both acute and convalescent COVID-19 samples were obtained from the United States, Italy and Spain. The cDNA or gDNA used as material had been derived from T cells, B-cell-depleted T cells, or PBMCs.

Those enrolled, adults aged roughly 18 to 90 years, came from 20 to 25 US areas. Data came from immunoSEQ multiplex PCR; TCRdb stores just in-frame clones and leaves some out. The top ten hold 1.5% to 2% of the sample, which has 250,000 to 300,000 clones, roughly 90% seen once. V shed 8 bases, J shed 4 bases, and the junction held 10 bases outside the gene matches. Germline V CDR1 and CDR2: MDHEN, SYDVKM. The CDR3 is 15 amino acids. Sample: PBMCs or T cells enriched from blood (not recorded which). The V call is TRBV28, the J call TRBJ1-1; 10 nucleotides agree with TRBD1. This receptor was obtained from a woman between 40 and 55 years old who had recovered from COVID-19. DNA for the CDR3: TGTGCCAGCCGTCTTAAAGGGACAGGGGCCACTGAAGCTTTCTTT. Translation gives CASRLKGTGATEAFF.